This section outlines one TCR beta chain sequence together with its context. Trimming left V 3 bases short and J 5 bases short, with 13 bases between. This CDR3 is 14 amino acids long. Germline lookup yields CDR1 KGHSH and CDR2 LQKENI. The sample comes from a study of blood T cell repertoires in COVID-19. Study summary: Acute-phase and convalescent COVID-19 samples originated in the United States, Italy and Spain. Nucleic acid was either cDNA or gDNA, and it came from T cells, B-cell-depleted T cells, or PBMCs.

In the original workflow: Researchers report that nucleated cell counts were estimated from reference gene primer amplification. The assay was immunoSEQ multiplex PCR, and TCRdb's table has in-frame clones only and misses some. V and J calls and clone size are as listed in that table; D and trimming were resolved from the DNA. The sample carries around 66,000 clones, around 87% recorded once. The TCR sequence derives from a man between 60 and 70 years old with acute or convalescent COVID-19. The material sequenced was peripheral blood. This sequence joins TRBV18 and TRBJ1-1; D is unresolved. CDR3 nucleotide sequence: TGTGCCAGCTCACCGCCAGAACACGGGACTGAAGCTTTCTTT. The encoded protein is CASSPPEHGTEAFF.